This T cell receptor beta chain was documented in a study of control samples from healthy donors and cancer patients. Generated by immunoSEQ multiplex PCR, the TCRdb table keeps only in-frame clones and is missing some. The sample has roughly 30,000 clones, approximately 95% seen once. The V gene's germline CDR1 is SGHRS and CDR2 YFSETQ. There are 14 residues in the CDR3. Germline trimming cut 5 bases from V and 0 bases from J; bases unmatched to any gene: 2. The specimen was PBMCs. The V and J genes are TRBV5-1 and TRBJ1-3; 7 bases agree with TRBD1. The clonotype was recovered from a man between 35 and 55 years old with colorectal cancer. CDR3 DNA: TGCGCCAGCAGAAGGGACAGCTCTGGAAACACCATATATTTT. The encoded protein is CASRRDSSGNTIYF. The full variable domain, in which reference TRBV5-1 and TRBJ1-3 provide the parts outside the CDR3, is KAGVTQTPRYLIKTRGQQVTLSCSPISGHRSVSWYQQTPGQGLQFLFEYFSETQRNKGNFPGRFSGRQFSNSRSEMNVSTLELGDSALYLCASRRDSSGNTIYFGEGSWLTVV.